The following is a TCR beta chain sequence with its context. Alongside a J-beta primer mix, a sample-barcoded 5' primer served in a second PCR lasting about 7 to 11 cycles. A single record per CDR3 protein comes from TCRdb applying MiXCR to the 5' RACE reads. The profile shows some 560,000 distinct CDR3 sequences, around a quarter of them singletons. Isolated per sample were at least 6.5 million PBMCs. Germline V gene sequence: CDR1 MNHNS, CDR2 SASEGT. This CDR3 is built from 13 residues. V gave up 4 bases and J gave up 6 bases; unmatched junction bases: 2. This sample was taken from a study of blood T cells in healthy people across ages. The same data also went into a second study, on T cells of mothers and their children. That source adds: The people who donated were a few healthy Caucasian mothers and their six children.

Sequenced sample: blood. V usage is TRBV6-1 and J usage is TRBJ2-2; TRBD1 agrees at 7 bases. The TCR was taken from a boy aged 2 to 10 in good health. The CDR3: CASSVGGPGELFF. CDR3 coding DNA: TGTGCCAGCAGTGTAGGGGGCCCCGGGGAGCTGTTTTTT.